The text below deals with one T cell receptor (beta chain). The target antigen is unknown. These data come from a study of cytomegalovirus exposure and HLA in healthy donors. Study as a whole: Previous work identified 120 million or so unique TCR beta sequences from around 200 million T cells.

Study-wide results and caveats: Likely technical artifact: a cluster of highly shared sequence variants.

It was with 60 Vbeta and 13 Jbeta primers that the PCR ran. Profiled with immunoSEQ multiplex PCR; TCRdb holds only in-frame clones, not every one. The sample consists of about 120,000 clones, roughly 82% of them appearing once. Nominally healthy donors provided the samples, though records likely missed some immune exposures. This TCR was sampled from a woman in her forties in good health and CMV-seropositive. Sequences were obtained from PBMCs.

CDR3 DNA sequence: TGTGCCAGCAGTCGAAAGGGGGAAGATCAGCCCCAGCATTTT. It encodes CASSRKGEDQPQHF. V gene TRBV9 combines with J gene TRBJ1-5; D perhaps matches TRBD1 (6 bases). This CDR3 region has 14 residues. Per the germline V gene, CDR1 is SGDLS and CDR2 is YYNGEE. V shed 5 bases and J shed 5 bases, with 14 bases lying between them.